The entry below describes one TCR beta chain. The target of this receptor is not known. No qualities accompany the bases; no much larger clone lies one base away. The data belong to a study of immune evolution from preneoplasia to lung adenocarcinoma (dated by TCRdb to the early 2020s). For the study in its entirety: The study combined immune gene expression, TCR sequencing and multiplex immunofluorescence to profile immune contexture across lung adenocarcinoma precursors and invasive adenocarcinoma. The overall cohort was made up of around 50 patients with pulmonary nodules who had surgical resection. The immune data were combined with whole exome sequencing and methylation data from the same cohort of nodules. It was reported in the study that roughly 100 samples were used for TCR sequencing. Resected precursor lesions (AAH, AIS, MIA) and invasive adenocarcinomas were compared against paired morphologically normal lung tissue. A total of some 51 patients contributed TCR sequencing data. Class I HLA alleles were inferred from exome data with POLYSOLVER, and allele-specific HLA loss was detected with LOHHLA. Sample size was determined by specimen availability and not by a prior power calculation. Broader findings and caveats from the paper: The findings rested on association rather than direct causation, and larger cohorts with long-term follow-up and longitudinal biopsies were considered necessary. The highest clonality was observed in normal lung, whereas higher T cell density and diversity but lower clonality appeared to be present in later-stage lesions. Because all patients were from Japan and China, applicability to Western populations was uncertain. Normal lung had the highest top T cell clone frequencies, which appeared to decline progressively from AAH through AIS, MIA and invasive adenocarcinoma.

The CDR3 sequence holds 14 residues, the cysteine and phenylalanine included. The DNA shown is the 42-base CDR3, in frame from base 1. CDR1 and CDR2 are drawn from the germline V gene: SGHDN, FVKESK. Trimming takes 6 bases off V and 4 bases off J; junction bases not matched to a gene: 7. The immunoSEQ hsTCRbeta Kit was used to sequence TCR beta CDR3 regions from DNA. The paper's processing steps were these. TCR sequencing data were analysed with the ImmunoSEQ Analyzer. T cell clonality was calculated on productive rearrangements as 1 minus Pielou's evenness. The inverse Simpson index, applied to productive templates, was used to measure T cell diversity. T cell density was TCR beta template counts normalized to usable DNA, estimated by amplifying and sequencing housekeeping genes. Two-sided Kruskal-Wallis tests were used to compare TCR metrics across histologic stages. TCRdb stores this immuneACCESS table with in-frame sequences only. Part of the clones is absent; in the studies checked, under half of the shortfall reflects unresolved V genes, and no reason is known for the rest. V and J calls and clone size are as listed in that table; D and trimming were resolved from the DNA. The sample has around 2,500 clones on record, approximately 85% of them singletons. Together, the top ten hold around 9.5% of the sample.

Patients underwent resection in Japan or China between the mid-2010s and the late 2010s. Histologic diagnosis of each case was confirmed independently by two lung cancer pathologists on H&E slides. The AllPrep DNA/RNA FFPE Kit was used to isolate DNA from FFPE tissue. Material: FFPE normal lung tissue adjacent to the tumor. The chain joins TRBV14 to TRBJ1-2, with 8 junctional bases fitting TRBD1. This TCR derives from a person between 50 and 60 years old with lung adenocarcinoma. The CDR3 protein sequence reads: CASRRTGSIYGYTF. In nucleotide form, the sequence is TGTGCCAGCAGGCGGACAGGGAGCATCTATGGCTACACCTTC.